The following is a TCR beta chain sequence with its context. Antigen: not known. The sample originates from a study of T cell repertoires in cytomegalovirus infection. Study-wide results and caveats: Identification of carriers of CMV plus the relevant HLA was achieved through cumulative public TCR beta family frequency. The ex vivo response was dominated by HLA-C-restricted CMV-specific TCR beta clonotypes.

From the reads, TCRdb called clonotypes with MiXCR, one entry per CDR3 protein. The sample includes roughly 920,000 distinct CDR3 sequences, around 29% seen only once; the top ten take around an eighth. Trimming at V came to 0 bases and at J to 8 bases, leaving 20 bases not matched to a gene. Per the germline V gene, CDR1 is SGHVT and CDR2 is SQSDAQ. The CDR3 totals 19 residues. Source: cultured CD8+ T cells from PBMCs, taken from culture after CMV antigen stimulation. The TCR comes from a human donor in good health (CMV status not recorded). Some clones in this sample may be carry-over from other donors' samples. The V call is TRBV7-4, the J call TRBJ2-7; TRBD1 matches 9 bases. The DNA for the CDR3 is TGTGCCAGCAGCTTAGCTCACAGGGGGCCGGCCCAGCGACCATACAAGCAGTACGTC. As protein: CASSLAHRGPAQRPYKQYV.